Sequencing of this T cell receptor (beta chain) was carried out in a study of T cells in Graves' hyperthyroidism and ophthalmopathy. Study-wide results and limits: In blood, most of the thyroid clonotypes expanded above 0.001 were also present. Patients with ophthalmopathy were separated from those with stable hyperthyroidism by a 13 V-J model.

Notes on this clonotype: What it binds is not known.

Amplified TCR beta CDR3 regions derived from RNA transcripts. A first-round RT-PCR of the TCR CDR3 used the HTBI primer set. In TCRdb, the multiplex PCR reads were re-called with MiXCR into one record per CDR3 protein. The sample lists 500,000 to 600,000 distinct CDR3 sequences, about 43% occurring once. Sequencing was done on a sample of peripheral blood or thyroid tissue (not recorded which). This receptor was identified in an adult woman with Graves' disease, either hyperthyroidism or ophthalmopathy (not recorded which).

The CDR3 here is CATSRESGSTDTQYF. The DNA of the CDR3 is TGTGCCACCAGCAGAGAAAGCGGTAGCACAGATACGCAGTATTTT. The chain is built from TRBV15 and TRBJ2-3; tentative D call: TRBD2 (5 bases). Germline CDR1 LNHNV, CDR2 YYDKDF (reference sequence). This CDR3 spans 15 amino acids. The V end was cut by 0 bases, the J end by 0 bases, with 7 bases between.